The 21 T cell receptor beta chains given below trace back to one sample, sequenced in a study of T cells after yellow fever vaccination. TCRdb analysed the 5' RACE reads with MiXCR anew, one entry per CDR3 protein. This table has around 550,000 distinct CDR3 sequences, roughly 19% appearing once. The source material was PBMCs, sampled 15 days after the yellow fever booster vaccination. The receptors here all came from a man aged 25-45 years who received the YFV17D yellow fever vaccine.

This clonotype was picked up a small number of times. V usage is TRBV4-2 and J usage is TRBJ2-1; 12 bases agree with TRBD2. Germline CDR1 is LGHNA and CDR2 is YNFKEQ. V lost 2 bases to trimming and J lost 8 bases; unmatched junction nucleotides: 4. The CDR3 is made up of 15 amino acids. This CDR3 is CASSQRLAGGYEQFF. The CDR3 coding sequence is TGTGCCAGCAGCCAAAGGCTAGCGGGAGGGTATGAGCAGTTCTTC.

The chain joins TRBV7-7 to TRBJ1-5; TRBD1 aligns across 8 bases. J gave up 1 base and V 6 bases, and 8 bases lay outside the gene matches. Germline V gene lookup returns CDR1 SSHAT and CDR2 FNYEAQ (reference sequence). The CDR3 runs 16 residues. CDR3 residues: CASRRTGSQSNQPQHF. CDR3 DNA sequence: TGTGCCAGCAGGCGGACAGGGAGTCAGAGCAATCAGCCCCAGCATTTT.

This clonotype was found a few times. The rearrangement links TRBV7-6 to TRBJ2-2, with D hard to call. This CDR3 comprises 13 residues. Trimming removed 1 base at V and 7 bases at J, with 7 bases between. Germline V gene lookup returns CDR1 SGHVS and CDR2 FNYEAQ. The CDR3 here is CASSLGRSGELFF. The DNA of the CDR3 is TGTGCCAGCAGCTTAGGTCGTAGCGGGGAGCTGTTTTTT.

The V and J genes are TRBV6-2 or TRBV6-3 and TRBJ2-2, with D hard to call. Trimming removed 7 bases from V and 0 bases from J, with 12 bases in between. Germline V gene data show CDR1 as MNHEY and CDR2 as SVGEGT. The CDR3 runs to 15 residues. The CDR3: CASIQDRANTGELFF. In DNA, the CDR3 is TGTGCCAGCATTCAGGATCGTGCGAACACCGGGGAGCTGTTTTTT.

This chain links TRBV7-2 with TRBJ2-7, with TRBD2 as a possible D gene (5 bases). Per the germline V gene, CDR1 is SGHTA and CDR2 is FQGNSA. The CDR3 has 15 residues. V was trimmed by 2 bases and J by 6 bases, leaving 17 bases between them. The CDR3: CASSLRRTGNVEQYF. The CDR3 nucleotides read TGTGCCAGCAGCTTAAGGCGGACGGGGAACGTCGAGCAGTACTTC.

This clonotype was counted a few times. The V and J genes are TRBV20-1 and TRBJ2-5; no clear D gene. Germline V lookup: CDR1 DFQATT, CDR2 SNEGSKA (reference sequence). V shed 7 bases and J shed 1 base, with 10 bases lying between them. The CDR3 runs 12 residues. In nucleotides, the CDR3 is TGCAGTGGAGGCCCCAGCCAAGAGACCCAGTACTTC. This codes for CSGGPSQETQYF.

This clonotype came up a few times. CDR3 region: CASSPTSGTGVNEQFF. Here the CDR3 DNA reads TGCGCCAGCAGTCCGACCTCCGGGACAGGGGTCAATGAGCAGTTCTTC. This chain joins TRBV5-1 and TRBJ2-1; 10 nucleotides align to TRBD1. The ends lost 5 bases at V and 6 bases at J; junction bases unmatched: 11. The CDR3 is made up of 16 amino acids. Germline V gives CDR1 SGHRS, CDR2 YFSETQ.

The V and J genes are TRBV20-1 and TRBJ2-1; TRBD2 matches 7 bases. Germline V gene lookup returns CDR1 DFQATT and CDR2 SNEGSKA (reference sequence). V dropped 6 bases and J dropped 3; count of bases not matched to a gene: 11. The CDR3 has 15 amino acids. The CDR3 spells CSAIPFAGDYNEQFF. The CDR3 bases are TGCAGTGCGATCCCATTTGCGGGAGACTACAATGAGCAGTTCTTC.

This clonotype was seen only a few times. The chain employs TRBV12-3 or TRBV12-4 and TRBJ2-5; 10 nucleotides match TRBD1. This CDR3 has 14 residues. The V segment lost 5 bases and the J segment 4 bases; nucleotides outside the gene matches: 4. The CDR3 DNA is TGTGCCAGCAGTCCCCGGGACAGGGGAGAGACCCAGTACTTC. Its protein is CASSPRDRGETQYF.

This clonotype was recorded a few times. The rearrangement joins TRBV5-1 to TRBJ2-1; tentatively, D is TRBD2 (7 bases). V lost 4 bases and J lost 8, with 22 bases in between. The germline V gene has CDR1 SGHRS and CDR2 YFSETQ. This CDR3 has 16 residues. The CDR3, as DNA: TGCGCCAGCAGCCAGACCGGGACCAGAGGGGGGGATGAGCAGTTCTTC. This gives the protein CASSQTGTRGGDEQFF.

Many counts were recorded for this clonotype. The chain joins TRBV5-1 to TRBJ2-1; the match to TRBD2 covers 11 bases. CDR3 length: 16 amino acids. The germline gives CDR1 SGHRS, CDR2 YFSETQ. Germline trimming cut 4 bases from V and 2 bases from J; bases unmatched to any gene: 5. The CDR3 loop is CASSPRLAGPYNEQFF. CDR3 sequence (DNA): TGCGCCAGCAGCCCCCGACTAGCGGGACCCTACAATGAGCAGTTCTTC.

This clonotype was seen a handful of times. CDR3 loop: CASSDQGASYEQYF. CDR3 bases: TGTGCCAGCAGCGACCAGGGGGCCTCCTACGAGCAGTACTTC. The rearrangement links TRBV7-2 to TRBJ2-7; 8 bases match TRBD1. The CDR3 consists of 14 residues. V dropped 5 bases and J dropped 0; count of bases not matched to a gene: 3. Germline CDR1 reads SGHTA; CDR2 reads FQGNSA.

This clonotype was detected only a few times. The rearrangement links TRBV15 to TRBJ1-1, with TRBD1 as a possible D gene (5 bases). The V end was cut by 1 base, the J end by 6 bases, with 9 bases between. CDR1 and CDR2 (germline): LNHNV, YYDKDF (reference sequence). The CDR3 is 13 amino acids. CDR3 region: CATSRVGGAEAFF. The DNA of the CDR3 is TGTGCCACCAGCAGAGTTGGGGGGGCTGAAGCTTTCTTT. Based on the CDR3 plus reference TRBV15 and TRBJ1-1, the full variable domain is DAMVIQNPRYQVTQFGKPVTLSCSQTLNHNVMYWYQQKSSQAPKLLFHYYDKDFNNEADTPDNFQSRRPNTSFCFLDIRSPGLGDTAMYLCATSRVGGAEAFFGQGTRLTVV.

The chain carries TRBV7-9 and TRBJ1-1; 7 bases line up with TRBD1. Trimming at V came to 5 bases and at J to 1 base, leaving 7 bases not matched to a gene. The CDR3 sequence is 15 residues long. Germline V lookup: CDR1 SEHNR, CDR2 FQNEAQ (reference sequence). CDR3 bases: TGTGCCAGCAGCCCCCGACAGGGCTCGAACACTGAAGCTTTCTTT. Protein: CASSPRQGSNTEAFF.

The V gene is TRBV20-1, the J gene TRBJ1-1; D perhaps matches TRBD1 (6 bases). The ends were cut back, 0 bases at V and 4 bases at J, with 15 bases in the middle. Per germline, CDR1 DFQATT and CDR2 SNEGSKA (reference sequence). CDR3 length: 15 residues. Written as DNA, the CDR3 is TGCAGTGCTAGAGAAGGGGGACCGGGGGGCACTGAAGCTTTCTTT. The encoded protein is CSAREGGPGGTEAFF.

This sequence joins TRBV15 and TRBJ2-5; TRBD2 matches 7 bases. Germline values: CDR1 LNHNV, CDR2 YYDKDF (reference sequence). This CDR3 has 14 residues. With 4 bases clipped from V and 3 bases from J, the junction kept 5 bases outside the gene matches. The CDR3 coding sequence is TGTGCCACCAGCACCCGACTAGCAGAAGAGACCCAGTACTTC. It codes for CATSTRLAEETQYF.

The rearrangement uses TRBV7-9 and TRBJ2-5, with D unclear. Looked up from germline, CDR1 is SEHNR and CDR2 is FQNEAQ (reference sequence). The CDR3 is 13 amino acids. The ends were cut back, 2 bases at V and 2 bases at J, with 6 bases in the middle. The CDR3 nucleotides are TGTGCCAGCAGCTTATCGAAACAAGAGACCCAGTACTTC. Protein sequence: CASSLSKQETQYF. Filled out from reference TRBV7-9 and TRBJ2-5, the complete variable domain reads DTGVSQNPRHKITKRGQNVTFRCDPISEHNRLYWYRQTLGQGPEFLTYFQNEAQLEKSRLLSDRFSAERPKGSFSTLEIQRTEQGDSAMYLCASSLSKQETQYFGPGTRLLVL.

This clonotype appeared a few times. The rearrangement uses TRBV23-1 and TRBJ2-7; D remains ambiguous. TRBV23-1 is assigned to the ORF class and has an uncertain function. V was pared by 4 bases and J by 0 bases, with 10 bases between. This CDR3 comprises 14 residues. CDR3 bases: TGCGCCAGCAGTCGGGATCACCACTCCTACGAGCAGTACTTC. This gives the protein CASSRDHHSYEQYF.

CDR3 coding DNA: TGCGCCAGCAGCCAGACAGGTTCTGAAGCTTTCTTT. This sequence encodes CASSQTGSEAFF. The chain recombines TRBV5-1 with TRBJ1-1, with D possibly TRBD1 on 6 matching bases. This CDR3 region has 12 residues. V shed 4 bases and J shed 6 bases, with 10 bases lying between them. Germline CDR1 and CDR2: SGHRS and YFSETQ.

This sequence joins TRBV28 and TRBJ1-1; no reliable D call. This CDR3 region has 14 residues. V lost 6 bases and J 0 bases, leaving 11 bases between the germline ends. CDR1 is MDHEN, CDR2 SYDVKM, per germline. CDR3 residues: CASSPPLLNTEAFF. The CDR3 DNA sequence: TGTGCCAGCAGCCCCCCCCTGTTGAACACTGAAGCTTTCTTT.

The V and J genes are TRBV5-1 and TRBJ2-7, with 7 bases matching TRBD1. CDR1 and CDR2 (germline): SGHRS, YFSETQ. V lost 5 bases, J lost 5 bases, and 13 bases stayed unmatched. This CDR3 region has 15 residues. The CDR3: CASSYNGQDGDEQYF. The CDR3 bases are TGCGCCAGCAGTTATAACGGACAGGACGGAGACGAGCAGTACTTC.